These 29 T cell receptor beta chains originate from one sample sequenced in a study of monozygotic twins with inflammatory bowel disease. TCRdb re-called the 5' RACE reads; every CDR3 protein appears as one record, without DNA. The data include some 210,000 distinct CDR3 sequences; the top ten clones carry 1.6%. The sample taken for sequencing was blood. The source of these receptors is a human donor with ulcerative colitis or Crohn's disease, or a healthy co-twin of an affected twin (not recorded which).

The chain uses TRBV5-1 and TRBJ1-1; TCRdb proposes TRBD1, but this gene call is untestable without DNA. The V gene's germline CDR1 is SGHRS and CDR2 YFSETQ. The CDR3 runs 18 residues. The chain's CDR3 is CASSLSRGRGKTNTEAFF.

The CDR3 protein is CASSSGPERYHEQYF. V is TRBV7-3 and J is TRBJ2-7. Germline CDR1 is SGHTA and CDR2 is FQGTGA. This CDR3 spans 15 amino acids.

This rearrangement joins TRBV24-1 to TRBJ2-3; TCRdb designates TRBD1, a call that cannot be tested without DNA. This CDR3 spans 11 amino acids. The germline CDR1 and CDR2 sequences are KGHDR and SFDVKD. The CDR3 loop is CATRRGDTQYF.

This rearrangement joins TRBV5-1 to TRBJ1-5. The CDR3 is 13 residues long. Germline assignment: CDR1 SGHRS and CDR2 YFSETQ. CDR3 loop: CASSLLVGQPQHF.

This rearrangement joins TRBV5-1 to TRBJ2-2; TCRdb reports TRBD2, a call that lacks DNA to check it against. CDR3 size: 16 residues. Germline values: CDR1 SGHRS, CDR2 YFSETQ. The CDR3: CASSLSAGGMIGELFF.

The rearrangement joins TRBV24-1 to TRBJ2-3; the D gene TCRdb calls, TRBD2, cannot be checked with no DNA. This CDR3 comprises 14 residues. Germline V gene sequence: CDR1 KGHDR, CDR2 SFDVKD. CDR3 sequence: CATKPAGSTDTQYF.

The genes are TRBV7-8 and TRBJ2-7; with no DNA, the TCRdb D assignment of TRBD1 cannot be verified. Germline lookup yields CDR1 SGHVS and CDR2 FQNEAQ. This CDR3 has 16 amino acids. This CDR3 is CASSLAGRGSPYEQYF.

CDR3: CASSTDRGWQGPRSQHF. The chain carries TRBV9 and TRBJ1-5; the TCRdb D gene call, TRBD1, has no DNA to confirm it. The germline gives CDR1 SGDLS, CDR2 YYNGEE. The CDR3 has 17 amino acids.

The J gene is TRBJ2-3, the V gene TRBV18; TCRdb gives TRBD1 as the D gene, but with no DNA this cannot be confirmed. Germline lookup yields CDR1 KGHSH and CDR2 LQKENI. CDR3 length equals 17 residues. CDR3: CASSLSAGLLSTDTQYF.

CDR3 protein: CAISQSSGGNTGELFF. The chain carries TRBV10-3 and TRBJ2-2; TCRdb names TRBD2, which stays unverified in the absence of DNA. The CDR3 extends over 16 amino acids. Germline V gene sequence: CDR1 ENHRY, CDR2 SYGVKD.

The V gene is TRBV6-5, the J gene TRBJ1-1. This CDR3 region has 15 residues. The germline gives CDR1 MNHEY, CDR2 SVGAGI. The CDR3 region is CASSYSWRLDTEAFF.

The chain employs TRBV7-9 and TRBJ2-7; TCRdb designates TRBD1, a call that cannot be tested without DNA. Germline assignment: CDR1 SEHNR and CDR2 FQNEAQ (reference sequence). The CDR3 has 15 residues. The CDR3 sequence: CASSSGREAAYEQYF.

The chain links TRBV6-1 to TRBJ1-1; TCRdb's assignment of TRBD1 cannot be checked, as there is no DNA. CDR1 and CDR2 (germline): MNHNS, SASEGT. CDR3 length: 15 amino acids. The CDR3 sequence: CASIKRVGGHFEAFF.

The J gene is TRBJ1-5, the V gene TRBV7-8; the D gene TCRdb calls, TRBD1, cannot be checked with no DNA. CDR1 SGHVS and CDR2 FQNEAQ come from the germline V gene. CDR3 length: 14 residues. The CDR3 protein is CASSLGGARQPQHF.

The CDR3 loop is CASSQSLRLQETQYF. The rearrangement links TRBV4-2 to TRBJ2-5. The CDR3 spans 15 residues. In germline, CDR1 is LGHNA, CDR2 YNFKEQ.

This chain links TRBV6-1 with TRBJ1-2; TCRdb proposes TRBD1, but this gene call is untestable without DNA. Germline CDR1 and CDR2: MNHNS and SASEGT. This CDR3 spans 16 amino acids. The CDR3: CASSDGETGTLAGYTF.

This chain links TRBV2 with TRBJ1-5. CDR3 length: 13 residues. CDR1 and CDR2 from the germline V gene are SNHLY and FYNNEI. The CDR3 loop reads CASSELVGQPQHF.

The chain carries TRBV20-1 and TRBJ1-4; TCRdb picks TRBD1, but there is no DNA to check that call. The CDR3 loop spans 14 amino acids. Per germline, CDR1 DFQATT and CDR2 SNEGSKA (reference sequence). Here the CDR3 reads CSARKGQLNEKLFF.

The rearrangement uses TRBV19 and TRBJ1-2. CDR1 LNHDA and CDR2 SQIVND come from the germline V gene (reference sequence). The CDR3 has 13 residues. This chain's CDR3 is CASRFGGDYGYTF.

The chain carries TRBV12-3 or TRBV12-4 and TRBJ1-1. The CDR3 is made up of 13 amino acids. The CDR3 spells CASSLTGITEAFF.

The gene calls are TRBV2 and TRBJ1-1; TCRdb selects TRBD1, and the lack of DNA leaves this call unchecked. The CDR3 runs 15 residues. Germline V gene lookup returns CDR1 SNHLY and CDR2 FYNNEI. This CDR3 reads CASNPQGFTNTEAFF.

The rearrangement joins TRBV5-6 to TRBJ1-2. Germline loops: CDR1 SGHDT, CDR2 YYEEEE. This CDR3 spans 17 amino acids. CDR3 region: CASSRRSLREAEYGYTF.

The rearrangement uses TRBV20-1 and TRBJ2-3. The length of the CDR3 is 13 residues. Looked up from germline, CDR1 is DFQATT and CDR2 is SNEGSKA (reference sequence). CDR3 region: CSARITGTDTQYF.

J is TRBJ2-5 and V is TRBV7-9. This CDR3 is built from 15 residues. Per germline, CDR1 SEHNR and CDR2 FQNEAQ (reference sequence). CDR3 protein: CASSYGLDEQETQYF.

The chain employs TRBV29-1 and TRBJ2-1; TCRdb outputs TRBD1, but without DNA this stays unchecked. Germline V CDR1 and CDR2: SQVTM, ANQGSEA. This CDR3 has 12 amino acids. CDR3 sequence reads: CSARDPPSEQFF.

This chain joins TRBV5-1 and TRBJ2-5; TCRdb selects TRBD2, and the lack of DNA leaves this call unchecked. The CDR3 is made up of 16 amino acids. CDR1 is SGHRS, CDR2 YFSETQ, per germline. The CDR3 sequence is CASSLGLAGKGETQYF.

The CDR3 region is CASSLGRGPGDTQYF. The gene calls are TRBV5-6 and TRBJ2-3. The germline gives CDR1 SGHDT, CDR2 YYEEEE. The CDR3 has 15 residues.

The CDR3 region is CASSPYGIYGYTF. The rearrangement links TRBV7-8 to TRBJ1-2; TCRdb's assignment of TRBD1 cannot be checked, as there is no DNA. This CDR3 has 13 residues. In germline, CDR1 is SGHVS, CDR2 FQNEAQ.

The gene calls are TRBV15 and TRBJ2-7; TCRdb outputs TRBD2, but without DNA this stays unchecked. Germline V gene data show CDR1 as LNHNV and CDR2 as YYDKDF (reference sequence). This CDR3 comprises 12 residues. CDR3 residues: CATSRAGDSQYF.